This section outlines one TCR beta chain sequence together with its context. Its antigen is not known. The record originates from a study of shared clonotypes between healthy human individuals. Study background: A couple of women and a few men aged 18 to 49 made up the donors. CD4 naive and CD4 memory each took three plates per donor, while CD8 naive took two and CD8 memory one.

As originally analysed: Filtering was not the same, since immunoSEQ gave junction-only sequences without quality scores. TCRdb's table, derived via immunoSEQ multiplex PCR, lists solely in-frame clones and lacks some. The V and J calls and clone size come from that table; D and trimming were worked out from the DNA. This sample has some 2 million clones, with just under 95% found just once. Study-wide points: Naive CD4 clonotypes overlapped across several donors at around 4.7%.

CD45RO-negative cells were positively selected for CCR7, leaving out terminally differentiated effector memory CD45RA+ cells. Trimming stripped 5 bases from V and 8 bases from J, with 18 bases between. CDR3 length: 14 residues. Germline CDR1 and CDR2: SGHAT and FQNNGV. This sequence was found in a man between 18 and 29 years old in good health. V and J are TRBV11-2 and TRBJ1-2, with D possibly being TRBD1 (6 bases). The sample was naive CD8+ T cells sorted from blood. Here the CDR3 reads CASSPLGGLFGYTF. CDR3 sequence (DNA): TGTGCCAGCAGCCCGCTGGGGGGCCTCTTCGGCTACACCTTC.